This entry features one T cell receptor (beta chain) sequence. Its antigen is currently unknown. The data were taken from a study of cytomegalovirus exposure and HLA in healthy donors. This CDR3 is 22 amino acids long. The germline CDR1 and CDR2 sequences are SGDLS and YYNGEE. The ends were cut back, 10 bases at V and 4 bases at J, with 42 bases in the middle. Sequencing used immunoSEQ multiplex PCR; TCRdb keeps in-frame clones, though not all of them. The sample comprises under 150,000 clones, approximately 90% of which are singletons, and about 0.65% rests with the top ten. Separate from the approximately 600-subject first cohort was the approximately 130-subject validation cohort, to which the donors belonged. Regarding the study as a whole: Researchers catalogued about 160 TCR beta chains as cytomegalovirus-associated. In vitro work confirmed that three CMV-associated chains recognize CMV antigens.

The sample consisted of PBMCs. The TCR originated in a man aged 18 to 29 in good health and CMV-seronegative. The V and J genes are TRBV9 and TRBJ1-5; no definite D call. The CDR3 loop is CADRGGDAAISVSGGWNQPQHF. As DNA, the CDR3 is TGTGCCGACCGGGGTGGGGATGCGGCGATTTCTGTATCAGGCGGGTGGAATCAGCCCCAGCATTTT.